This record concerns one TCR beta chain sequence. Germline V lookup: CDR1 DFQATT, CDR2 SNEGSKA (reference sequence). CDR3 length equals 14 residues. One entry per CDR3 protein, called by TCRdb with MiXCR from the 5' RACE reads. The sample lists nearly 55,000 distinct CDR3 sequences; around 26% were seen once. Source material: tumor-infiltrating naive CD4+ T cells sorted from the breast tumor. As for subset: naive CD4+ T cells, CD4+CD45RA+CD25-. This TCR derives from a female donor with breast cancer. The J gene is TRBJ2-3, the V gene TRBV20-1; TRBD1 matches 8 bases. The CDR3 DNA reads TGCGGTCCCAACGGACAGGGAAGTACAGATACGCAGTATTTT. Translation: CGPNGQGSTDTQYF.